What follows are 28 T cell receptor beta chains derived from one specimen sequenced in a study of cytomegalovirus exposure and HLA in healthy donors. Primers for the PCR totalled 60 Vbeta and 13 Jbeta. Libraries were prepared by immunoSEQ multiplex PCR; TCRdb keeps only in-frame clonotypes and omits some of them. Seen here are roughly 200,000 clones, around 88% observed once, and the top ten hold 1.5% to 2%. The sequencing sample was made of PBMCs. These receptors were obtained from a man aged 35 to 55 in good health and CMV-seropositive.

This clone was seen only once. The rearrangement joins TRBV27 to TRBJ2-1; 10 bases match TRBD2. The CDR3 extends over 13 amino acids. Trimming removed 2 bases from V and 9 bases from J; junction bases left unmatched: 1. Germline V lookup: CDR1 MNHEY, CDR2 SMNVEV (reference sequence). The chain's CDR3 is CASSLPSGSEQFF. CDR3 coding DNA: TGTGCCAGCAGTTTACCTAGCGGGAGTGAGCAGTTCTTC.

This chain links TRBV4-1 with TRBJ1-1, with TRBD1 matching 7 bases. V lost 3 bases, J lost 4 bases, and 5 bases stayed unmatched. CDR1 and CDR2 from the germline V gene are MGHRA and YSYEKL. CDR3 size: 14 residues. CDR3 coding DNA: TGCGCCAGCAGCCATATAACAGGGGCCACTGAAGCTTTCTTT. Translation: CASSHITGATEAFF.

This clone was observed a single time. J is TRBJ2-7 and V is TRBV10-3, with 11 bases aligning to TRBD2. The junction had 1 base not matched to a gene; V was cut back by 5 bases and J by 1 base. Germline loops: CDR1 ENHRY, CDR2 SYGVKD. This CDR3 has 14 amino acids. Written as DNA, the CDR3 is TGTGCCATCAGTCCTAGCGGGAGGTCCTACGAGCAGTACTTC. Residues: CAISPSGRSYEQYF.

The J gene is TRBJ1-5, the V gene TRBV2; 10 bases match TRBD1. The germline V gene encodes CDR1 SNHLY and CDR2 FYNNEI. The CDR3 is made up of 15 amino acids. Trimming at V came to 6 bases and at J to 6 bases, leaving 8 bases not matched to a gene. The CDR3 nucleotides are TGTGCCAGCAGCCCGACAGGGGGCTCCGTTCAGCCCCAGCATTTT. Protein sequence: CASSPTGGSVQPQHF.

This sequence joins TRBV23-1 and TRBJ2-7; D possibly corresponds to TRBD1 (6 bases). TRBV23-1 is an ORF, with its function uncertain. The germline V and J ends were trimmed by 4 bases and 2 bases, with 12 bases remaining between them. CDR3 size: 14 residues. The CDR3 sequence is CASSLQGPPYEQYF. The DNA for the CDR3 is TGCGCCAGCAGTCTACAGGGCCCCCCCTACGAGCAGTACTTC.

V and J are TRBV7-3 and TRBJ1-6; the D is unclear. CDR1 is SGHTA, CDR2 FQGTGA, per germline. Trimming removed 1 base from V and 9 bases from J, with 7 bases in between. The CDR3 is made up of 13 amino acids. The CDR3 DNA reads TGTGCCAGCAGCTTAAGTCCCGGTTCACCCCTCCACTTT. As protein: CASSLSPGSPLHF.

This sequence joins TRBV10-3 and TRBJ2-3; the match to TRBD1 covers 10 bases. The CDR3 length is 16 residues. Germline CDR1 ENHRY, CDR2 SYGVKD. V was clipped by 3 bases and J by 3 bases; unmatched bases: 6. The CDR3 region has the DNA TGTGCCATCAGTGAAAGCTGGACAGGGGGGACAGATACGCAGTATTTT. Protein product: CAISESWTGGTDTQYF.

J is TRBJ1-1 and V is TRBV7-3; no firm D call. The germline V and J ends were trimmed by 4 bases and 0 bases, with 6 bases remaining between them. The CDR3 runs 13 residues. In germline, CDR1 is SGHTA, CDR2 FQGTGA. CDR3 sequence: CASSSRLNTEAFF. As DNA, the CDR3 is TGTGCCAGCAGCTCCCGGTTGAACACTGAAGCTTTCTTT.

V gene TRBV2 combines with J gene TRBJ1-5, with D possibly matching TRBD1 (6 bases). Germline CDR1 and CDR2: SNHLY and FYNNEI. Trimming pared 8 bases from V and 5 bases from J, leaving 10 bases between. The CDR3 has 12 amino acids. The CDR3 region is CASRKGDQPQHF. CDR3 coding DNA: TGTGCCAGCCGCAAGGGGGATCAGCCCCAGCATTTT.

The V gene is TRBV10-3, the J gene TRBJ1-2; tentative D call: TRBD1 (5 bases). The V end was cut by 6 bases, the J end by 6 bases, with 17 bases between. Germline values: CDR1 ENHRY, CDR2 SYGVKD. CDR3 length: 14 amino acids. CDR3 sequence: CAIRAGHVFDGYTF. CDR3 nucleotide sequence: TGTGCCATCAGGGCAGGACACGTATTTGATGGCTACACCTTC.

The V gene is TRBV2, the J gene TRBJ2-1; 12 bases are a match to TRBD2. Trimming at V came to 6 bases and at J to 5 bases, leaving 5 bases not matched to a gene. The CDR3 length is 15 residues. The V gene's germline CDR1 is SNHLY and CDR2 FYNNEI. This chain's CDR3 is CASRGLAGFDNEQFF. The CDR3 DNA is TGTGCCAGCAGGGGACTAGCGGGTTTCGACAATGAGCAGTTCTTC.

V and J are TRBV5-6 and TRBJ2-1; 12 bases are shared with TRBD2. V gave up 4 bases and J gave up 6 bases; unmatched junction bases: 5. Germline CDR1 reads SGHDT; CDR2 reads YYEEEE. The CDR3 extends over 15 amino acids. In DNA, the CDR3 is TGTGCCAGCAGCGCCGGACTAGCGGGGCCCAATGAGCAGTTCTTC. This codes for CASSAGLAGPNEQFF.

The sample holds one count of this clone. V and J are TRBV7-3 and TRBJ2-1, with a tentative D call TRBD2 (6 bases). CDR3 length: 13 residues. CDR1 and CDR2 from the germline V gene are SGHTA and FQGTGA. V gave up 5 bases and J gave up 9 bases, with 14 bases separating them. The CDR3 bases are TGTGCCAGCAGCCCGACTAGAGCCGGTGAGCAGTTCTTC. Protein product: CASSPTRAGEQFF.

J is TRBJ2-3 and V is TRBV5-1, with 7 bases identical to TRBD1. Trimming at V came to 4 bases and at J to 6 bases, leaving 11 bases not matched to a gene. This CDR3 comprises 15 residues. Germline V lookup: CDR1 SGHRS, CDR2 YFSETQ. CDR3 residues: CASSVGPGTADTQYF. The CDR3 DNA reads as TGCGCCAGCAGCGTGGGACCCGGGACAGCTGATACGCAGTATTTT.

The chain joins TRBV15 to TRBJ2-6; 7 nucleotides agree with TRBD1. Losses at the gene ends were 5 bases for V and 2 bases for J; bases not matched to a gene: 3. This CDR3 comprises 15 residues. Germline lookup yields CDR1 LNHNV and CDR2 YYDKDF (reference sequence). CDR3 residues: CATSLDRAGANVLTF. CDR3 DNA: TGTGCCACCAGCCTCGACAGGGCTGGGGCCAACGTCCTGACTTTC.

This rearrangement joins TRBV7-9 to TRBJ2-1; TRBD2 matches 12 bases. The CDR3 runs to 15 residues. V shed 5 bases, J shed 7 bases, and the junction held 6 bases outside the gene matches. Germline CDR1 SEHNR, CDR2 FQNEAQ (reference sequence). This CDR3 reads CASSPTGLAGNEQFF. For the CDR3, the DNA is TGTGCCAGCAGCCCCACGGGACTAGCGGGTAATGAGCAGTTCTTC.

The CDR3 DNA sequence: TGTGCCAGTAGTACTAGACAGGGATGGAGTGCGAACACTGAAGCTTTCTTT. It codes for CASSTRQGWSANTEAFF. The rearrangement links TRBV19 to TRBJ1-1, with 7 bases that match TRBD1. This CDR3 has 17 amino acids. V lost 4 bases, J lost 1 base, and 12 bases stayed unmatched. Germline V gene sequence: CDR1 LNHDA, CDR2 SQIVND (reference sequence).

The V call is TRBV30, the J call TRBJ2-4, with D uncertain. Germline lookup yields CDR1 GTSNPN and CDR2 SVGIG (reference sequence). CDR3 length: 16 amino acids. V lost 1 base and J 0 bases, leaving 13 bases between the germline ends. The CDR3 bases are TGTGCCTGGAGTGACCCCTCGACTTTAGCCAAAAACATTCAGTACTTC. It specifies CAWSDPSTLAKNIQYF. Filled out from reference TRBV30 and TRBJ2-4, the complete variable domain reads SQTIHQWPATLVQPVGSPLSLECTVEGTSNPNLYWYRQAAGRGLQLLFYSVGIGQISSEVPQNLSASRPQDRQFILSSKKLLLSDSGFYLCAWSDPSTLAKNIQYFGAGTRLSVL.

The J gene is TRBJ2-5, the V gene TRBV11-2, with D tentatively TRBD2 (5 bases). The DNA end is a closer match to TRBJ2-7, so the J assignment may be wrong. Germline V gene sequence: CDR1 SGHAT, CDR2 FQNNGV. The CDR3 length is 13 residues. DNA of the CDR3: TGTGCCAGCGGATTCGGACTTAACTACGAGCAGTACTTC. Encoded protein: CASGFGLNYEQYF.

This sequence joins TRBV11-1 and TRBJ1-2; possibly TRBD1 for D (6 bases). V lost 7 bases to trimming and J lost 0 bases, with 12 bases between them. Per germline, CDR1 SGHAT and CDR2 FQDESV (reference sequence). This CDR3 is 14 amino acids long. The CDR3 region is CASTRTEANYGYTF. CDR3 nucleotide sequence: TGTGCCAGCACCCGGACAGAGGCTAACTATGGCTACACCTTC.

The chain employs TRBV18 and TRBJ2-1, with TRBD2 identical over 8 bases. The V gene's germline CDR1 is KGHSH and CDR2 LQKENI. Trimming cost V 0 bases and J 4 bases; bases outside gene matches: 5. The CDR3 sequence is 16 residues long. Here the CDR3 DNA reads TGTGCCAGCTCACCACCGAGAGCGGGAGTTTACAATGAGCAGTTCTTC. Translating gives CASSPPRAGVYNEQFF.

This clone was recorded once. V usage is TRBV5-1 and J usage is TRBJ1-4, with D maybe TRBD1 (5 bases). V lost 4 bases to trimming and J lost 5 bases, with 15 bases between them. Germline CDR1 is SGHRS and CDR2 is YFSETQ. The CDR3 consists of 15 residues. The CDR3 loop is CASSHMDNKNEKLFF. The CDR3 DNA reads as TGCGCCAGCAGCCACATGGACAATAAGAATGAAAAACTGTTTTTT.

The chain couples TRBV6-6 to TRBJ2-4; 7 bases map to TRBD1. V was clipped by 6 bases and J by 0 bases; unmatched bases: 8. Germline values: CDR1 MNHNY, CDR2 SVGAGI (reference sequence). This CDR3 has 16 amino acids. Here the CDR3 reads CASRPATGSAKNIQYF. In nucleotides, the CDR3 is TGTGCCAGCAGACCAGCGACAGGGTCAGCCAAAAACATTCAGTACTTC.

The rearrangement joins TRBV6-1 to TRBJ1-6; 10 nucleotides line up with TRBD1. The germline V gene has CDR1 MNHNS and CDR2 SASEGT. The CDR3 sequence is 14 residues long. Trimming took 6 bases from V and 18 from J; bases not matched to a gene: 14. The CDR3 loop reads CASRETGGRALSHF. For the CDR3, the DNA is TGTGCCAGCAGAGAGACAGGGGGCAGAGCCCTATCCCACTTT.

The CDR3 bases are TGTGCCAGCAGTGTTGGGACAGGATCCTACTACGAGCAGTACTTC. The encoded protein is CASSVGTGSYYEQYF. V usage is TRBV6-1 and J usage is TRBJ2-7; 8 bases line up with TRBD1. This CDR3 contains 15 residues. The junction had 8 bases not matched to a gene; V was cut back by 4 bases and J by 3 bases. Germline CDR1 reads MNHNS; CDR2 reads SASEGT.

Remarks on this clone: Other DNA sequences within the sample encode an identical CDR3. The chain recombines TRBV27 with TRBJ2-7, with D possibly being TRBD2 (5 bases). This CDR3 spans 14 amino acids. Germline loops: CDR1 MNHEY, CDR2 SMNVEV (reference sequence). V lost 3 bases, J lost 1 base, and 10 bases lay in between. The CDR3 region is CASSFGGGSYEQYF. The CDR3 DNA sequence: TGTGCCAGCAGTTTCGGCGGAGGATCCTACGAGCAGTACTTC.

The genes are TRBV27 and TRBJ2-1, with a possible D match to TRBD2 (6 bases). CDR1 is MNHEY and CDR2 is SMNVEV in the germline V gene (reference sequence). The V end lost 7 bases, the J end lost 0 bases, and 22 bases lay between the germline ends. The CDR3 runs 18 residues. The DNA of the CDR3 is TGTGCCAGCAAGGCAGTTGGCGGGAACTCCGGCTCCTACAATGAGCAGTTCTTC. This gives the protein CASKAVGGNSGSYNEQFF.

This clone appeared a single time. The DNA of the CDR3 is TGTGCCAGCAGTTTAGAGTCTGTAGCAGATACGCAGTATTTT. It is translated as CASSLESVADTQYF. This sequence joins TRBV28 and TRBJ2-3, with D hard to call. Trimming shortened V by 2 bases and J by 4 bases, and 10 bases separated the two germline ends. Germline loops: CDR1 MDHEN, CDR2 SYDVKM. The length of the CDR3 is 14 residues.